This T cell receptor (beta chain) was sequenced for a study of regulatory T cells in long-lasting Graves disease. General study findings and limits: Accuracy might have suffered from few samples. In persistent patients, shared public clonotypes (around 2,500) outnumbered those in new patients (roughly 1,000).

This clonotype was seen repeatedly, ten times or more. Its antigen remains unidentified. Germline CDR1 reads SNHLY; CDR2 reads FYNNEI. The CDR3 contains 15 residues. Deletions cut 1 base from V and 5 bases from J, with 14 bases between. As to time point: newly diagnosed GD, antithyroid drugs for less than 3 months. From RNA extracted from PBMCs, the TCR library was made. Investigators prepared the TCR beta libraries by applying iRepertoire HTBI primers and Arm-PCR of CDR3 regions. Authors' methods: Throughout the samples, researchers identified 55 to 65 TRBV and approximately 14 TRBJ segments. Using its own MiXCR run on the multiplex PCR reads, TCRdb lists one record per CDR3 protein. V and J calls and clone size were set by TCRdb, not the authors. The table lists some 320,000 distinct CDR3 sequences, roughly 18% of them singletons, with around 37% in the top ten.

The rearrangement links TRBV2 to TRBJ1-1; weak D call: TRBD1 (6 bases). This specimen consisted of peripheral blood mononuclear cells (PBMCs), obtained at new diagnosis, from a patient treated with antithyroid drugs. The receptor's source is a female donor with Graves disease. The CDR3 here is CASSEEQGVGTEAFF. The CDR3 nucleotides are TGTGCCAGCAGTGAAGAACAGGGAGTAGGGACTGAAGCTTTCTTT.